This entry lists 31 T cell receptor beta chains sequenced from one sample in a study of OX40 agonist ivuxolimab in advanced cancers. Clones were sequenced by immunoSEQ multiplex PCR, and TCRdb holds only the in-frame ones, with some missing. The sample yields about 91,000 clones, approximately 87% seen once. The sequences come from CD4+ or CD8+ T cells sorted from blood, collected in a trial of the OX40 agonist ivuxolimab. Receptors were obtained from an adult with an advanced solid tumor such as melanoma, head and neck, liver or kidney cancer.

The V gene is TRBV29-1, the J gene TRBJ2-2; D gene unclear. Per the germline V gene, CDR1 is SQVTM and CDR2 is ANQGSEA. The CDR3 covers 12 residues. Trimming removed 4 bases from V and 3 bases from J, with 6 bases in between. CDR3 in amino acids: CSVVPYTGELFF. The CDR3 nucleotides are TGCAGCGTTGTTCCCTACACCGGGGAGCTGTTTTTT.

The chain uses TRBV19 and TRBJ2-1, with TRBD1 matching 7 bases. Germline CDR1 and CDR2: LNHDA and SQIVND (reference sequence). This CDR3 contains 15 residues. The V and J ends lost 9 bases and 6 bases, in that order; junction bases with no gene match: 14. The CDR3 reads CASRSQTGSINEQFF. In DNA form, the CDR3 reads TGTGCCAGCAGGTCTCAGACAGGGTCCATCAATGAGCAGTTCTTC.

V gene TRBV7-2 combines with J gene TRBJ2-7; D possibly corresponds to TRBD2 (5 bases). Trimming shortened V by 5 bases and J by 2 bases, and 16 bases separated the two germline ends. Germline lookup yields CDR1 SGHTA and CDR2 FQGNSA. CDR3 length equals 15 residues. The CDR3 DNA follows: TGTGCCAGCAGCGAAAGTTGGACTCGGACCTACGAGCAGTACTTC. It is translated as CASSESWTRTYEQYF. The complete variable domain, with remaining parts taken from reference TRBV7-2 and TRBJ2-7, reads GAGVSQSPSNKVTEKGKDVELRCDPISGHTALYWYRQSLGQGLEFLIYFQGNSAPDKSGLPSDRFSAERTGGSVSTLTIQRTQQEDSAVYLCASSESWTRTYEQYFGPGTRLTVT.

The chain is built from TRBV7-2 and TRBJ2-1; 11 nucleotides align to TRBD2. V shed 5 bases and J 6 bases; nucleotides not matched to a gene: 6. This CDR3 has 15 residues. In germline, CDR1 is SGHTA, CDR2 FQGNSA. The chain's CDR3 is CASSTGTSGFNEQFF. CDR3 coding DNA: TGTGCCAGCAGCACCGGGACTAGCGGTTTCAATGAGCAGTTCTTC.

This rearrangement joins TRBV10-2 to TRBJ1-5, with D possibly matching TRBD1 (6 bases). The CDR3 has 14 amino acids. Germline CDR1 and CDR2: WSHSY and SAAADI. V was pared by 6 bases and J by 3 bases, with 12 bases between. The CDR3 sequence: CASSWDTNNQPQHF. In DNA, the CDR3 is TGCGCCAGCAGCTGGGACACTAACAATCAGCCCCAGCATTTT.

The gene calls are TRBV4-2 and TRBJ2-2; D not certain. The CDR3 consists of 16 residues. V gave up 4 bases and J gave up 2 bases, with 14 bases separating them. Germline CDR1 LGHNA, CDR2 YNFKEQ. CDR3 sequence: CASSPRTSDNTGELFF. Written as DNA, the CDR3 is TGTGCCAGCAGCCCTAGGACCTCGGATAACACCGGGGAGCTGTTTTTT.

The rearrangement links TRBV6-1 to TRBJ1-5; D perhaps matches TRBD1 (6 bases). CDR1 is MNHNS, CDR2 SASEGT, per germline. The CDR3 has 15 amino acids. The V and J ends lost 5 bases and 0 bases respectively, with 11 bases between them. CDR3 residues: CASSRGQNSNQPQHF. The CDR3 DNA reads as TGTGCCAGCAGTAGAGGACAGAATAGCAATCAGCCCCAGCATTTT.

The chain has TRBV15 and TRBJ2-7; the D gene is possibly TRBD1 (5 bases). CDR1 is LNHNV, CDR2 YYDKDF, per germline (reference sequence). Trimming took off 5 bases at V and 1 base at J, with 12 bases between the two ends. CDR3 size: 14 residues. In DNA, the CDR3 is TGTGCCACCAGCGAATTAAAGGGGTCCTACGAGCAGTACGTC. Encoded protein: CATSELKGSYEQYV.

This chain uses TRBV29-1 with TRBJ2-1, with a tentative D call TRBD1 (6 bases). Germline V gives CDR1 SQVTM, CDR2 ANQGSEA. The CDR3 has 13 amino acids. The V and J ends lost 7 bases and 5 bases respectively, with 15 bases between them. CDR3 nucleotides: TGCAGCGCCGTGGGGGACATCCACAATGAGCAGTTCTTC. Translated, it gives CSAVGDIHNEQFF.

The V and J genes are TRBV5-4 and TRBJ2-1; the match to TRBD2 covers 9 bases. This CDR3 is built from 17 residues. Germline loops: CDR1 SGHNT, CDR2 YYREEE (reference sequence). V was clipped by 4 bases and J by 6 bases; unmatched bases: 14. The CDR3 sequence: CASSTPRGGGAGNEQFF. CDR3 nucleotide sequence: TGTGCCAGCAGCACCCCCCGGGGCGGGGGGGCAGGCAATGAGCAGTTCTTC. The full variable domain, with the rest looked up from reference TRBV5-4 and TRBJ2-1, is ETGVTQSPTHLIKTRGQQVTLRCSSQSGHNTVSWYQQALGQGPQFIFQYYREEENGRGNFPPRFSGLQFPNYSSELNVNALELDDSALYLCASSTPRGGGAGNEQFFGPGTRLTVL.

J is TRBJ1-5 and V is TRBV30, with 8 bases identical to TRBD1. CDR1 GTSNPN and CDR2 SVGIG come from the germline V gene (reference sequence). This CDR3 is 15 amino acids long. Unmatched junction bases numbered 7, after V lost 2 bases and J lost 4 bases. CDR3 loop: CAWSPGQGPNQPQHF. The CDR3 region has the DNA TGTGCCTGGAGTCCCGGACAGGGCCCGAATCAGCCCCAGCATTTT.

The V call is TRBV6-5, the J call TRBJ2-1, with 7 bases aligning to TRBD2. CDR1 is MNHEY, CDR2 SVGAGI, per germline. The V gene end was trimmed by 5 bases and the J gene end by 4 bases; junction bases not matched to a gene: 2. The CDR3 is 13 amino acids. DNA for the CDR3: TGTGCCAGCAGTCGAGCGGGATACAATGAGCAGTTCTTC. Translated: CASSRAGYNEQFF.

The chain uses TRBV7-2 and TRBJ2-1; TRBD2 aligns across 9 bases. Germline CDR1 reads SGHTA; CDR2 reads FQGNSA. The V and J ends lost 6 bases and 8 bases, in that order; junction bases with no gene match: 11. CDR3 length equals 15 residues. CDR3: CASRLEAGGSDEQFF. The CDR3, as DNA: TGTGCCAGCAGACTTGAAGCGGGAGGATCCGATGAGCAGTTCTTC. Full variable domain (rest looked up from reference TRBV7-2 and TRBJ2-1): GAGVSQSPSNKVTEKGKDVELRCDPISGHTALYWYRQSLGQGLEFLIYFQGNSAPDKSGLPSDRFSAERTGGSVSTLTIQRTQQEDSAVYLCASRLEAGGSDEQFFGPGTRLTVL.

J is TRBJ1-1 and V is TRBV18; 8 bases line up with TRBD1. With 1 base clipped from V and 0 bases from J, the junction kept 1 base outside the gene matches. The CDR3 runs to 15 residues. Germline CDR1 and CDR2: KGHSH and LQKENI. In nucleotides, the CDR3 is TGTGCCAGCTCACCACAGGACAGGGTGAACACTGAAGCTTTCTTT. Translation: CASSPQDRVNTEAFF.

V gene TRBV6-1 combines with J gene TRBJ2-7; D possibly corresponds to TRBD2 (6 bases). V lost 5 bases and J 5 bases, leaving 16 bases between the germline ends. CDR1 and CDR2 from the germline V gene are MNHNS and SASEGT. The CDR3 spans 14 residues. The DNA of the CDR3 is TGTGCCAGCAGTTTGCCGGGACTCCCCCACGAGCAGTACGTC. As protein: CASSLPGLPHEQYV.

The DNA for the CDR3 is TGCAGTGCCGAGGGGAATAATGGCTACACCTTC. As protein: CSAEGNNGYTF. V is TRBV20-1 and J is TRBJ1-2; TRBD1 is a possible D gene (5 bases). Between the trimmed V and J ends, which lost 6 bases and 6 bases, there was a span of 11 bases. This CDR3 spans 11 amino acids. Germline V lookup: CDR1 DFQATT, CDR2 SNEGSKA (reference sequence).

The table lists this clone with a count of one. The chain is built from TRBV15 and TRBJ2-3; TRBD2 is a possible D gene (7 bases). CDR3 length: 17 residues. The ends were cut back, 0 bases at V and 4 bases at J, with 17 bases in the middle. The germline gives CDR1 LNHNV, CDR2 YYDKDF (reference sequence). The CDR3 coding sequence is TGTGCCACCAGCAGAGACTTAGGGGGGGTCACCTCAGATACGCAGTATTTT. This gives the protein CATSRDLGGVTSDTQYF.

This clone was picked up one time. The gene calls are TRBV6-1 and TRBJ1-1; tentative D call: TRBD1 (5 bases). The ends were cut back, 4 bases at V and 6 bases at J, with 15 bases in the middle. The CDR3 has 14 residues. Germline values: CDR1 MNHNS, CDR2 SASEGT. CDR3 bases: TGTGCCAGCAGTGGATTCTCAAAGGGGCCTGAAGCTTTCTTT. This gives the protein CASSGFSKGPEAFF.

The chain links TRBV2 to TRBJ1-2; D not resolved. V was clipped by 0 bases and J by 4 bases, with 12 bases between them. Looked up from germline, CDR1 is SNHLY and CDR2 is FYNNEI. This CDR3 has 15 amino acids. CDR3 loop: CASSEALGGLYGYTF. In DNA form, the CDR3 reads TGTGCCAGCAGTGAAGCGCTTGGAGGGCTCTATGGCTACACCTTC. The full variable domain, with the rest looked up from reference TRBV2 and TRBJ1-2, is EPEVTQTPSHQVTQMGQEVILRCVPISNHLYFYWYRQILGQKVEFLVSFYNNEISEKSEIFDDQFSVERPDGSNFTLKIRSTKLEDSAMYFCASSEALGGLYGYTFGSGTRLTVV.

The chain uses TRBV18 and TRBJ1-2; perhaps TRBD1 as D (5 bases). From germline, CDR1 is KGHSH and CDR2 LQKENI. Trimming stripped 3 bases from V and 1 base from J, with 12 bases between. CDR3 length: 15 amino acids. CDR3 region: CASSPAGEDNYGYTF. The CDR3 DNA reads as TGTGCCAGCTCACCGGCGGGGGAAGATAACTATGGCTACACCTTC. Complete variable domain (other parts from reference TRBV18 and TRBJ1-2): NAGVMQNPRHLVRRRGQEARLRCSPMKGHSHVYWYRQLPEEGLKFMVYLQKENIIDESGMPKERFSAEFPKEGPSILRIQQVVRGDSAAYFCASSPAGEDNYGYTFGSGTRLTVV.

The chain uses TRBV10-2 and TRBJ1-6; 9 nucleotides align to TRBD1. The CDR3 loop spans 13 amino acids. Trimming cost V 6 bases and J 10 bases; bases outside gene matches: 4. The germline V gene has CDR1 WSHSY and CDR2 SAAADI. CDR3 coding DNA: TGCGCCAGCAGCGGGACAGGGAACTCACCCCTCCACTTT. Residues: CASSGTGNSPLHF.

The V call is TRBV7-9, the J call TRBJ1-1, with D maybe TRBD1 (6 bases). Trimming took off 5 bases at V and 3 bases at J, with 10 bases between the two ends. CDR1 and CDR2 (germline): SEHNR, FQNEAQ (reference sequence). This CDR3 comprises 13 residues. In DNA form, the CDR3 reads TGTGCCAGCAGCACCCAGGGGTACACTGAAGCTTTCTTT. As protein: CASSTQGYTEAFF.

The V gene is TRBV28, the J gene TRBJ2-2; TRBD1 matches 7 bases. V lost 6 bases and J lost 0; bases outside the gene matches: 1. CDR3 length equals 14 residues. Germline V gene lookup returns CDR1 MDHEN and CDR2 SYDVKM. In DNA, the CDR3 is TGTGCCAGCAGGGGGACAGCGAACACCGGGGAGCTGTTTTTT. This encodes CASRGTANTGELFF.

The chain has TRBV5-1 and TRBJ2-7; 7 bases agree with TRBD1. Germline values: CDR1 SGHRS, CDR2 YFSETQ. The CDR3 is 15 amino acids. Trimming cost V 2 bases and J 1 base; bases outside gene matches: 6. CDR3 region: CASSLAGTASYEQYF. The CDR3 bases are TGCGCCAGCAGCTTAGCCGGGACAGCATCCTACGAGCAGTACTTC.

In this sample, this clone turned up once. The rearrangement joins TRBV21-1 to TRBJ2-3; the table calls TRBD1, which could not be checked here. TRBV21-1 is classified as a pseudogene. This CDR3 is built from 18 residues. The CDR3 region is CASSIPTAGQEFTDTQYF. As DNA, the CDR3 is TGTGCCAGCAGCATCCCAACGGCGGGACAGGAATTCACAGATACGCAGTATTTT.

The CDR3 reads CSVDEGGVPGELFF. The DNA of the CDR3 is TGCAGCGTTGACGAGGGAGGGGTCCCCGGGGAGCTGTTTTTT. This chain connects TRBV29-1 to TRBJ2-2; the match to TRBD2 covers 7 bases. V was clipped by 3 bases and J by 6 bases; unmatched bases: 7. This CDR3 comprises 14 residues. Germline values: CDR1 SQVTM, CDR2 ANQGSEA.

This chain connects TRBV7-7 to TRBJ2-5, with 10 bases aligning to TRBD1. The CDR3 has 15 amino acids. The V and J ends lost 5 bases and 5 bases, in that order; junction bases with no gene match: 8. Germline V gene sequence: CDR1 SSHAT, CDR2 FNYEAQ (reference sequence). CDR3 in amino acids: CASSATGGAGETQYF. The CDR3 bases are TGTGCCAGCAGCGCGACAGGGGGCGCGGGGGAGACCCAGTACTTC.

The rearrangement uses TRBV19 and TRBJ1-4; no firm D call. V gave up 3 bases and J gave up 5 bases, with 10 bases separating them. Germline CDR1 LNHDA, CDR2 SQIVND (reference sequence). There are 14 residues in the CDR3. CDR3 DNA sequence: TGTGCCAGTAGTATTAGTATCGCCAATGAAAAACTGTTTTTT. Translation gives CASSISIANEKLFF.

The chain recombines TRBV27 with TRBJ2-7; D perhaps matches TRBD1 (5 bases). Germline CDR1 and CDR2: MNHEY and SMNVEV (reference sequence). CDR3 length: 14 residues. V was trimmed by 6 bases and J by 0 bases, leaving 12 bases between them. The CDR3 is CASRPMTVSYEQYV. The CDR3 DNA sequence: TGTGCCAGCAGGCCTATGACAGTCTCCTACGAGCAGTACGTC.

V and J are TRBV11-2 and TRBJ2-3; maybe TRBD2 (6 bases). The CDR3 spans 11 residues. Per the germline V gene, CDR1 is SGHAT and CDR2 is FQNNGV. Trimming removed 5 bases from V and 6 bases from J, with 6 bases in between. CDR3 bases: TGTGCCAGCAGCCGGGGGGATACGCAGTATTTT. This translates into CASSRGDTQYF.

The chain has TRBV4-1 and TRBJ1-5, with D perhaps matching TRBD1 (5 bases). V was shortened by 1 base and J by 7 bases, with 11 bases between the two germline ends. Germline CDR1 MGHRA, CDR2 YSYEKL. The CDR3 length is 14 residues. The CDR3 region is CASSQARDDQPQHF. The CDR3 DNA reads as TGCGCCAGCAGCCAAGCCAGGGACGACCAGCCCCAGCATTTT.